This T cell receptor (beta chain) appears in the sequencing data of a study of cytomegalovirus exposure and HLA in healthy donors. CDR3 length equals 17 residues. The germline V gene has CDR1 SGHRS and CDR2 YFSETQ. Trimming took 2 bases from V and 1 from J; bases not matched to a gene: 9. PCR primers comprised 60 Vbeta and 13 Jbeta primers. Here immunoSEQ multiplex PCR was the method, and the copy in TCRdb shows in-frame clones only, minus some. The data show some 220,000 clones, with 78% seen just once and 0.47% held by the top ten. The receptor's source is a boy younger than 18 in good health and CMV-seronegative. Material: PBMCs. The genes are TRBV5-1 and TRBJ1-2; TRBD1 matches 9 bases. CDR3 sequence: CASSLEGQGTVNYGYTF. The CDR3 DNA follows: TGCGCCAGCAGCTTAGAGGGACAGGGAACAGTTAACTATGGCTACACCTTC.